This entry lists 9 T cell receptor beta chains sequenced from one sample in a study of control samples from healthy donors and cancer patients. This table comes from immunoSEQ multiplex PCR, and its TCRdb copy is limited to in-frame clones, with some not included. The table lists some 20,000 clones, around 84% of them singletons. The sample was PBMCs. These receptors came from a woman between 65 and 79 years old with colorectal cancer.

The chain joins TRBV5-8 to TRBJ1-5; 7 nucleotides match TRBD1. The V gene's germline CDR1 is SGHTS and CDR2 YDEGEE. V lost 2 bases to trimming and J lost 2 bases; unmatched junction nucleotides: 4. The CDR3 consists of 15 residues. The CDR3 is CASSFGTGGNQPQHF. The CDR3 DNA reads TGTGCCAGCAGCTTCGGAACAGGGGGCAATCAGCCCCAGCATTTT.

The J gene is TRBJ1-2, the V gene TRBV10-3; 9 positions agree with TRBD1. CDR1 is ENHRY and CDR2 is SYGVKD in the germline V gene. The CDR3 has 13 amino acids. Losses at the gene ends were 10 bases for V and 4 bases for J; bases not matched to a gene: 7. CDR3 protein: CATRQGDFYGYTF. The CDR3 region has the DNA TGTGCCACCCGACAGGGGGATTTCTATGGCTACACCTTC.

The chain couples TRBV11-2 to TRBJ1-2, with D possibly being TRBD1 (6 bases). This CDR3 comprises 17 residues. Trimming left V 4 bases short and J 2 bases short, with 20 bases between. Germline V lookup: CDR1 SGHAT, CDR2 FQNNGV. The CDR3 region has the DNA TGTGCCAGCAGCTCCTGGGCAGGGGAGGGGTACAACTATGGCTACACCTTC. Its protein is CASSSWAGEGYNYGYTF.

Only a few counts were recorded for this clone. The CDR3 spells CASILTSGYNEQFF. In nucleotides, the CDR3 is TGTGCCAGCATCCTTACTAGCGGCTACAATGAGCAGTTCTTC. V is TRBV28 and J is TRBJ2-1, with 8 positions matching TRBD2. V trimming: 7 bases; J trimming: 3 bases; junction bases outside the gene matches: 5. Germline loops: CDR1 MDHEN, CDR2 SYDVKM. The CDR3 spans 14 residues. The full variable domain, its missing parts supplied by reference TRBV28 and TRBJ2-1, is DVKVTQSSRYLVKRTGEKVFLECVQDMDHENMFWYRQDPGLGLRLIYFSYDVKMKEKGDIPEGYSVSREKKERFSLILESASTNQTSMYLCASILTSGYNEQFFGPGTRLTVL.

J is TRBJ1-2 and V is TRBV7-9; TRBD1 aligns across 7 bases. Per the germline V gene, CDR1 is SEHNR and CDR2 is FQNEAQ (reference sequence). V lost 5 bases, J lost 6 bases, and 6 bases stayed unmatched. The CDR3 runs 13 residues. The CDR3 reads CASSPQTGNGYTF. The CDR3 region has the DNA TGTGCCAGCAGCCCACAGACAGGGAATGGCTACACCTTC.

By share of the sample, this clone is medium-sized. V is TRBV9 and J is TRBJ2-7; no firm D call. Trimming removed 5 bases at V and 2 bases at J, with 11 bases between. The germline CDR1 and CDR2 sequences are SGDLS and YYNGEE. The CDR3 covers 13 residues. The CDR3 sequence is CASRSDGTYEQYF. As DNA, the CDR3 is TGTGCCAGCAGATCGGACGGAACCTACGAGCAGTACTTC.

The chain combines TRBV10-3 with TRBJ2-7; no clear D. V was pared by 7 bases and J by 4 bases, with 8 bases between. Germline values: CDR1 ENHRY, CDR2 SYGVKD. This CDR3 has 11 residues. CDR3 sequence: CAIKSAYEQYF. In DNA, the CDR3 is TGTGCCATCAAGTCGGCTTACGAGCAGTACTTC.

As regards this clone: A junction end diverges from the germline sequence, so it may reflect a read error. The J gene is TRBJ2-1, the V gene TRBV7-7; a possible D gene is TRBD2 (5 bases). Germline V gene data show CDR1 as SSHAT and CDR2 as FNYEAQ (reference sequence). The CDR3 runs to 12 residues. The CDR3 DNA reads as TGTGCTAGCAGCGGAACAGACAATGAGCAGTTCTTC. It specifies CASSGTDNEQFF. Supplemented by reference TRBV7-7 and TRBJ2-1, the full variable domain reads GAGVSQSPRYKVTKRGQDVTLRCDPISSHATLYWYQQALGQGPEFLTYFNYEAQPDKSGLPSDRFSAERPEGSISTLTIQRTEQRDSAMYRCASSGTDNEQFFGPGTRLTVL.

The chain combines TRBV27 with TRBJ1-6, with D perhaps matching TRBD1 (5 bases). In germline, CDR1 is MNHEY, CDR2 SMNVEV (reference sequence). There are 14 residues in the CDR3. V lost 8 bases and J lost 7, with 15 bases in between. The CDR3 bases are TGTGCCAGCGGGTCTCCGGGACTAAATTCACCCCTCCACTTT. Its protein is CASGSPGLNSPLHF.